Listed below are T cell receptor beta chains from one sample, sequenced in a study of identical twins. TCRdb ran MiXCR on the 5' RACE reads and lists one entry per CDR3 protein. The sample yields 600,000 to 850,000 distinct CDR3 sequences, around a sixth seen once. These data are also associated with another study on T cells expressing NK-cell markers.

The source material was PBMCs. These receptor sequences come from a woman younger than 30 in good health. Each CDR3 is given with its conserved first and last residue. D genes are given only for firm matches. Rows may omit the clone size; those that give it use once, few, many or a size class.

few	TRBD1	TRBV11-2	TRBJ2-6	CASSRIRDRGTSGANVLTF	TGTGCCAGCAGCAGAATACGGGACAGGGGGACCTCTGGGGCCAACGTCCTGACTTTC
few	.	TRBV12-3/TRBV12-4	TRBJ2-7	CASSFVTSNEQYF	TGTGCCAGCAGTTTTGTGACATCGAACGAGCAGTACTTC
.	TRBD2	TRBV12-3/TRBV12-4	TRBJ2-2	CASAGRAETGELFF	TGTGCCAGCGCCGGGAGGGCGGAGACCGGGGAGCTGTTTTTT
.	.	TRBV6-5	TRBJ1-1	CASSYSRAANTEAFF	TGTGCCAGCAGTTACTCGAGGGCGGCGAACACTGAAGCTTTCTTT
.	.	TRBV11-3	TRBJ2-2	CASSLILRRNTGELFF	TGTGCCAGCAGCTTAATACTACGGCGAAACACCGGGGAGCTGTTTTTT
.	.	TRBV18	TRBJ2-2	CASSPRTNSGELFF	TGTGCCAGCTCACCGAGGACTAACTCCGGGGAGCTGTTTTTT
.	TRBD2	TRBV10-1	TRBJ2-7	CASSDERENEQYF	TGCGCCAGCAGTGATGAGCGGGAGAACGAGCAGTACTTC
few	.	TRBV5-1	TRBJ2-1	CASSLIRDNNEQFF	TGCGCCAGCAGCTTGATTCGGGATAACAATGAGCAGTTCTTC
few	TRBD1	TRBV20-1	TRBJ2-7	CSAHPGQGVYEQYF	TGCAGTGCCCACCCGGGACAGGGCGTCTACGAGCAGTACTTC
many	TRBD2	TRBV20-1	TRBJ2-1	CSARDSGGANEQFF	TGCAGTGCTAGAGATAGCGGGGGGGCCAATGAGCAGTTCTTC
few	TRBD1	TRBV28	TRBJ1-5	CASRKRQGTQPQHF	TGTGCCAGCAGAAAAAGACAGGGTACTCAGCCCCAGCATTTT
.	.	TRBV3-1	TRBJ2-2	CASMDMGTGELFF	TGTGCCAGCATGGACATGGGGACCGGGGAGCTGTTTTTT
.	.	TRBV20-1	TRBJ1-1	CSAGTVNTEAFF	TGCAGTGCGGGGACGGTGAACACTGAAGCTTTCTTT
few	TRBD1	TRBV28	TRBJ1-2	CASSLVPTGAYGYTF	TGTGCCAGCAGTTTAGTTCCTACAGGGGCCTATGGCTACACCTTC
few	.	TRBV20-1	TRBJ2-7	CSASTFRTGSYEQYF	TGCAGTGCTTCAACATTCCGAACAGGCTCCTACGAGCAGTACTTC
few	.	TRBV27	TRBJ1-6	CASSFTPRTPLHF	TGTGCCAGCAGTTTTACCCCGCGAACACCCCTCCACTTT
.	TRBD1	TRBV7-8	TRBJ1-1	CASSPQETGLPEAFF	TGTGCCAGCAGCCCCCAAGAGACAGGGCTCCCTGAAGCTTTCTTT
.	.	TRBV12-3/TRBV12-4	TRBJ2-4	CASSLRIGAKNIQYF	TGTGCCAGCAGTCTCAGGATTGGGGCCAAAAACATTCAGTACTTC
.	.	TRBV12-3/TRBV12-4	TRBJ2-1	CASSTWDLRKAEQFF	TGTGCCAGCAGCACTTGGGACTTGAGAAAGGCTGAGCAGTTCTTC
.	TRBD2	TRBV9	TRBJ2-1	CASSATSGRYNEQFF	TGTGCCAGCAGCGCGACTAGCGGGAGGTACAATGAGCAGTTCTTC
.	TRBD2	TRBV24-1	TRBJ2-2	CATLREGVRFF	TGTGCCACCTTGAGGGAGGGAGTACGGTTTTTT
few	.	TRBV29-1	TRBJ2-3	CSANRRQTTDTQYF	TGCAGCGCCAACCGAAGACAGACCACAGATACGCAGTATTTT
.	TRBD2	TRBV7-2	TRBJ2-1	CASSEGSGVGEQFF	TGTGCCAGCAGCGAAGGGAGCGGGGTCGGTGAGCAGTTCTTC
.	TRBD2	TRBV5-1	TRBJ2-5	CASSPLPGGQETQYF	TGCGCCAGCAGCCCTCTCCCGGGAGGTCAAGAGACCCAGTACTTC
.	.	TRBV6-5	TRBJ1-4	CASSYSGGGHNEKLFF	TGTGCCAGCAGTTACTCGGGTGGGGGGCATAATGAAAAACTGTTTTTT
.	.	TRBV9	TRBJ2-1	CASSVDGDWYNEQFF	TGTGCCAGCAGCGTAGACGGGGACTGGTACAATGAGCAGTTCTTC